Shown below are 20 T cell receptor beta chains from a single sample sequenced in a study of OX40 agonist ivuxolimab in advanced cancers. TCRdb's table, derived via immunoSEQ multiplex PCR, lists solely in-frame clones and lacks some. This table holds roughly 77,000 clones, 81% found once. This sample comprised CD4+ or CD8+ T cells sorted from blood, obtained in a trial of the OX40 agonist ivuxolimab. These receptors were obtained from an adult with an advanced solid tumor such as melanoma, head and neck, liver or kidney cancer.

On this clone: Its ends do not fully match the called genes, so a read error is possible. The V and J genes are TRBV7-9 and TRBJ2-3; TRBD1 or TRBD2 may be the D gene (6 bases each). In germline, CDR1 is SEHNR, CDR2 FQNEAQ (reference sequence). The CDR3 extends over 17 amino acids. The CDR3 here is CTSSLWGGQKLTDTQYF. Written as DNA, the CDR3 is TGTACCAGCAGCTTATGGGGAGGACAGAAACTCACAGATACGCAGTATTTT.

The genes are TRBV6-5 and TRBJ1-2; TRBD1 aligns across 9 bases. This CDR3 has 12 residues. V shed 8 bases, J shed 7 bases, and the junction held 5 bases outside the gene matches. Germline assignment: CDR1 MNHEY and CDR2 SVGAGI. The CDR3 sequence is CASSSTGGGYTF. In DNA, the CDR3 is TGTGCCAGCTCCTCGACAGGGGGTGGCTACACCTTC.

This clone showed up just a few times. The rearrangement links TRBV2 to TRBJ2-5; possibly TRBD1 or TRBD2 for D (5 bases each). Trimming removed 6 bases from V and 7 bases from J, with 21 bases in between. The CDR3 length is 15 residues. Germline CDR1 and CDR2: SNHLY and FYNNEI. The CDR3: CASSESRDPNRTQYF. The CDR3 DNA reads TGTGCCAGCAGCGAATCCCGGGACCCTAACAGGACCCAGTACTTC.

V usage is TRBV7-4 and J usage is TRBJ2-3, with TRBD1 matching 8 bases. The CDR3 has 16 residues. CDR1 is SGHVT, CDR2 SQSDAQ, per germline. The J segment lost 3 bases and the V segment lost 5 bases, leaving 10 bases of the junction unmatched. CDR3 nucleotides: TGTGCCAGCAGCCCCAGGACAGGGCTAGCAACAGATACGCAGTATTTT. Amino acid sequence: CASSPRTGLATDTQYF.

The gene calls are TRBV18 and TRBJ2-5; D not resolved. The CDR3 has 12 amino acids. CDR1 is KGHSH, CDR2 LQKENI, per germline. Trimming shortened V by 0 bases and J by 2 bases, and 1 base separated the two germline ends. The CDR3 DNA reads TGTGCCAGCTCACCACCTCAAGAGACCCAGTACTTC. Amino acid sequence: CASSPPQETQYF. Supplemented by reference TRBV18 and TRBJ2-5, the full variable domain reads NAGVMQNPRHLVRRRGQEARLRCSPMKGHSHVYWYRQLPEEGLKFMVYLQKENIIDESGMPKERFSAEFPKEGPSILRIQQVVRGDSAAYFCASSPPQETQYFGPGTRLLVL.

The chain employs TRBV6-6 and TRBJ2-5; no reliable D call. The better agreement between TRBJ2-7 and the DNA end casts doubt on the J call. Germline V gene sequence: CDR1 MNHNY, CDR2 SVGAGI (reference sequence). The length of the CDR3 is 14 residues. The CDR3 here is CASSLGRISYEQYF. In nucleotides, the CDR3 is TGTGCCAGCAGTTTAGGACGTATCTCCTACGAGCAGTACTTC.

V usage is TRBV4-1 and J usage is TRBJ2-1; 9 bases match TRBD2. Germline loops: CDR1 MGHRA, CDR2 YSYEKL. The CDR3 sequence is 15 residues long. The V segment lost 4 bases and the J segment 4 bases; nucleotides outside the gene matches: 5. CDR3 protein: CASSPSGGNYNEQFF. The CDR3 region has the DNA TGCGCCAGCAGCCCCAGCGGGGGGAATTACAATGAGCAGTTCTTC.

This clone was counted a single time. The CDR3 DNA sequence: TGCGCCAGCAGCCAGACTGGGATGGGGGAGGTATCCGGGGAGCTGTTTTTT. It translates to CASSQTGMGEVSGELFF. The chain carries TRBV4-3 and TRBJ2-2; possible D gene TRBD2, 6 bases. The germline gives CDR1 LGHNA, CDR2 YSLEER. CDR3 length: 17 amino acids. Trimming cost V 3 bases and J 6 bases, with 20 bases left between them.

The gene calls are TRBV6-6 and TRBJ2-1; 7 bases agree with TRBD1. The V and J ends lost 5 bases and 9 bases, in that order; junction bases with no gene match: 7. Per germline, CDR1 MNHNY and CDR2 SVGAGI (reference sequence). The CDR3 is 13 amino acids. CDR3 DNA sequence: TGTGCCAGCAGTCGGAAACAGGGGTCTGAGCAGTTCTTC. Translated: CASSRKQGSEQFF.

This rearrangement joins TRBV4-2 to TRBJ1-2, with D perhaps TRBD1 (5 bases). CDR1 is LGHNA and CDR2 is YNFKEQ in the germline V gene. CDR3 length: 12 amino acids. Trimming took 4 bases from V and 7 from J, leaving 10 bases between them. In DNA form, the CDR3 reads TGTGCCAGCAGCCTACCAGGGTTTGGCTACACCTTC. This gives the protein CASSLPGFGYTF.

The V call is TRBV4-3, the J call TRBJ1-1; D perhaps matches TRBD1 (6 bases). Trimming left V 0 bases short and J 4 bases short, with 9 bases between. CDR1 and CDR2 (germline): LGHNA, YSLEER. The length of the CDR3 is 14 residues. The CDR3 DNA reads TGCGCCAGCAGCCAAGAAAAAGGGGGCACTGAAGCTTTCTTT. It specifies CASSQEKGGTEAFF.

The genes are TRBV5-4 and TRBJ2-7; TRBD1 agrees at 7 bases. Trimming at V came to 4 bases and at J to 6 bases, leaving 10 bases not matched to a gene. CDR1 and CDR2 (germline): SGHNT, YYREEE (reference sequence). This CDR3 spans 14 amino acids. CDR3 sequence: CASSPGRGPFEQYF. CDR3 DNA sequence: TGTGCCAGCAGCCCCGGTAGGGGGCCTTTCGAGCAGTACTTC.

Regarding this clone: At the DNA level, this CDR3 is encoded by other sequences in the same sample as well. This rearrangement joins TRBV6-5 to TRBJ2-3; D remains unclear. V dropped 0 bases and J dropped 3 bases, with 4 bases sitting between them. The CDR3 totals 13 residues. In germline, CDR1 is MNHEY, CDR2 SVGAGI. The CDR3 region is CASSYSGTDTQYF. The CDR3 DNA reads TGTGCCAGCAGTTACTCGGGGACAGATACGCAGTATTTT.

The chain combines TRBV4-2 with TRBJ1-2; TRBD1 is a possible D gene (6 bases). The germline gives CDR1 LGHNA, CDR2 YNFKEQ. The germline V and J ends were trimmed by 0 bases and 0 bases, with 20 bases remaining between them. The CDR3 loop spans 19 amino acids. The CDR3 DNA reads TGTGCCAGCAGCCAAGAACTAGGAGGGTCAGGGGCTTCTAACTATGGCTACACCTTC. Translation gives CASSQELGGSGASNYGYTF.

The V call is TRBV6-6, the J call TRBJ2-7; D unclear. Looked up from germline, CDR1 is MNHNY and CDR2 is SVGAGI (reference sequence). With 4 bases removed from V and 9 bases from J, the gap between germline ends came to 13 bases. This CDR3 contains 12 residues. Here the CDR3 DNA reads TGTGCCAGCAGTTCGGACCTACGCGGGCAGTACTTC. Its protein is CASSSDLRGQYF.

The chain is built from TRBV19 and TRBJ2-4; 11 nucleotides match TRBD2. The CDR3 length is 14 residues. V lost 5 bases and J lost 5; bases outside the gene matches: 2. Germline V gives CDR1 LNHDA, CDR2 SQIVND (reference sequence). The CDR3 DNA reads TGTGCCAGTAGTCGACTAGCGGGGCAAAACATTCAGTACTTC. Amino acid sequence: CASSRLAGQNIQYF.

V is TRBV7-3 and J is TRBJ1-1; 8 positions agree with TRBD1. V lost 4 bases to trimming and J lost 0 bases; unmatched junction nucleotides: 10. The CDR3 has 17 amino acids. Germline assignment: CDR1 SGHTA and CDR2 FQGTGA. The CDR3 nucleotides are TGTGCCAGCAGCTCAATCCCTTCGGACAGGGTGAACACTGAAGCTTTCTTT. Translated: CASSSIPSDRVNTEAFF.

The V call is TRBV5-8, the J call TRBJ1-4; 7 positions match TRBD1. The CDR3 spans 12 residues. V gave up 8 bases and J gave up 10 bases; unmatched junction bases: 8. Per germline, CDR1 SGHTS and CDR2 YDEGEE. Here the CDR3 reads CASPGQPLKLFF. Written as DNA, the CDR3 is TGTGCCAGTCCGGGACAGCCTCTAAAACTGTTTTTT.

V and J are TRBV20-1 and TRBJ2-2; no definite D call. The CDR3 has 11 amino acids. Germline V gene data show CDR1 as DFQATT and CDR2 as SNEGSKA (reference sequence). V dropped 3 bases and J dropped 8 bases, with 7 bases sitting between them. The DNA of the CDR3 is TGCAGTGCTAGTGCGAAGGGGGAGCTGTTTTTT. This translates into CSASAKGELFF.

This chain links TRBV5-1 with TRBJ1-1, with 8 bases aligning to TRBD1. Germline CDR1 and CDR2: SGHRS and YFSETQ. The CDR3 has 18 residues. V lost 0 bases and J lost 2; bases outside the gene matches: 12. CDR3 in DNA: TGCGCCAGCAGCTTGGCGCAGGGGGCGACTGGGGGAAACACTGAAGCTTTCTTT. Residues: CASSLAQGATGGNTEAFF.